This is a list of T cell receptor beta chains from one sample in a study of T cell responses to AZD1222 COVID-19 vaccine. The method was immunoSEQ multiplex PCR; TCRdb's version includes in-frame clones alone and lacks a portion of them. The sample holds more than 150,000 clones, approximately 91% seen once. Specimen: peripheral blood, collected after recovery from COVID-19. Every receptor here comes from an adult who had recovered from COVID-19. The CDR3 runs from the conserved cysteine through the conserved F or W. A D gene is named only where the DNA matches it firmly. Clone size is stated in some rows and not others, as once, few, many or a class when expanded.

V: TRBV27; size: few; D: NA; J: TRBJ2-1; CDR3: CASTEARETYNEQFF; DNA: TGTGCCAGCACTGAGGCGCGGGAAACTTACAATGAGCAGTTCTTC
V: TRBV5-5; size: NA; D: NA; J: TRBJ2-2; CDR3: CASSRDSFSGELFF; DNA: TGTGCCAGCAGCCGCGACAGCTTCTCCGGGGAGCTGTTTTTT
V: TRBV5-4; size: NA; D: NA; J: TRBJ2-7; CDR3: CASSLSGAPYYEQYF; DNA: TGTGCCAGCAGCTTGTCGGGGGCTCCCTACTACGAGCAGTACTTC
V: TRBV11-2; size: NA; D: TRBD2; J: TRBJ2-3; CDR3: CASSLDRPLAGPRSTDTQYF; DNA: TGTGCCAGCAGCTTAGATCGCCCACTAGCGGGTCCCCGCAGCACAGATACGCAGTATTTT
V: TRBV28; size: once; D: NA; J: TRBJ2-7; CDR3: CASSPGVGSEQYF; DNA: TGTGCCAGCAGTCCAGGAGTAGGGAGCGAGCAGTACTTC
V: TRBV27; size: once; D: TRBD2; J: TRBJ2-7; CDR3: CASSPLWTSDEQYF; DNA: TGTGCCAGCAGCCCCCTTTGGACTAGTGACGAGCAGTACTTC
V: TRBV5-4; size: NA; D: NA; J: TRBJ1-1; CDR3: CASSTTAYNTEAFF; DNA: TGTGCCAGCAGCACCACAGCCTACAACACTGAAGCTTTCTTT
V: TRBV9; size: NA; D: TRBD2; J: TRBJ2-1; CDR3: CASSALAGGVNEQFF; DNA: TGTGCCAGCAGCGCACTAGCGGGGGGGGTCAATGAGCAGTTCTTC
V: TRBV7-2; size: NA; D: NA; J: TRBJ1-6; CDR3: CASSLPSFDSPLHF; DNA: TGTGCCAGCAGCTTACCCAGTTTTGATTCACCCCTCCACTTT
V: TRBV29-1; size: once; D: TRBD2; J: TRBJ2-5; CDR3: CSVTGTSWDQETQYF; DNA: TGCAGCGTAACCGGGACTAGCTGGGACCAAGAGACCCAGTACTTC
V: TRBV5-4; size: NA; D: NA; J: TRBJ2-1; CDR3: CASSWPPQGANEQFF; DNA: TGTGCCAGCAGCTGGCCGCCTCAAGGGGCGAATGAGCAGTTCTTC
V: TRBV6-2/TRBV6-3; size: NA; D: NA; J: TRBJ1-2; CDR3: CASSYSGGYGYTF; DNA: TGTGCCAGCAGTTACTCGGGGGGCTATGGCTACACCTTC
V: TRBV5-1; size: once; D: NA; J: TRBJ2-7; CDR3: CASSATAYEQYF; DNA: TGCGCCAGCAGCGCGACAGCCTACGAGCAGTACTTC
V: TRBV2; size: NA; D: NA; J: TRBJ2-1; CDR3: CASLGRGGDNEQFF; DNA: TGTGCCAGCTTGGGGAGGGGGGGCGACAATGAGCAGTTCTTC
V: TRBV27; size: NA; D: TRBD1; J: TRBJ1-2; CDR3: CASSSAPGTGEDYGYTF; DNA: TGTGCCAGCAGTTCCGCCCCCGGGACAGGGGAGGACTATGGCTACACCTTC
V: TRBV27; size: medium-sized; D: TRBD2; J: TRBJ2-3; CDR3: CASTEGLAGLADTQYF; DNA: TGTGCCAGCACTGAGGGACTAGCGGGTCTCGCAGATACGCAGTATTTT
V: TRBV6-5; size: NA; D: NA; J: TRBJ1-2; CDR3: CASSTRGQNYGYTF; DNA: TGTGCCAGCAGTACGCGTGGACAGAACTATGGCTACACCTTC
V: TRBV5-8; size: NA; D: TRBD1; J: TRBJ1-5; CDR3: CASSLRQGANQPQHF; DNA: TGTGCCAGCAGCTTGAGACAGGGGGCCAATCAGCCCCAGCATTTT
V: TRBV6-6; size: NA; D: TRBD2; J: TRBJ2-1; CDR3: CASSRTSEYNEQFF; DNA: TGTGCCAGCAGCAGGACTAGCGAGTACAATGAGCAGTTCTTC
V: TRBV11-2; size: NA; D: NA; J: TRBJ2-3; CDR3: CASTLDSGRGISTDTQYF; DNA: TGTGCCAGCACCTTGGACTCGGGACGAGGGATTAGCACAGATACGCAGTATTTT
V: TRBV18; size: NA; D: TRBD1; J: TRBJ1-2; CDR3: CASSPPMTGGGYTF; DNA: TGTGCCAGCTCACCACCGATGACAGGGGGAGGCTACACCTTC
V: TRBV18; size: NA; D: NA; J: TRBJ1-6; CDR3: CASSPLPGSSYNSPLHF; DNA: TGTGCCAGCTCACCACTGCCGGGGAGCTCCTATAATTCACCCCTCCACTTT
V: TRBV28; size: NA; D: NA; J: TRBJ1-1; CDR3: CASSLRALEAFF; DNA: TGTGCCAGCAGCCTCAGGGCCCTTGAAGCTTTCTTT
V: TRBV10-3; size: NA; D: NA; J: TRBJ1-1; CDR3: CAISEPASMNTEAFF; DNA: TGTGCCATCAGTGAGCCAGCCAGCATGAACACTGAAGCTTTCTTT
V: TRBV7-9; size: NA; D: NA; J: TRBJ1-5; CDR3: CASSLVGGNQPQHF; DNA: TGTGCCAGCAGCTTAGTGGGGGGAAATCAGCCCCAGCATTTT
V: TRBV5-1; size: once; D: TRBD1; J: TRBJ1-1; CDR3: CASSQGDREEGAFF; DNA: TGCGCCAGCAGCCAAGGGGACAGGGAAGAGGGAGCTTTCTTT
V: TRBV2; size: NA; D: NA; J: TRBJ2-1; CDR3: CASNRDSSNEQFF; DNA: TGTGCCAGCAACCGGGACTCCTCAAATGAGCAGTTCTTC
V: TRBV2; size: NA; D: NA; J: TRBJ1-2; CDR3: CASSLTGRDYGYTF; DNA: TGTGCCAGCAGTTTGACAGGTAGAGACTATGGCTACACCTTC
V: TRBV11-2; size: NA; D: NA; J: TRBJ2-2; CDR3: CASTPLRDGELFF; DNA: TGTGCCAGCACCCCCCTTAGGGACGGGGAGCTGTTTTTT
V: TRBV7-2; size: NA; D: NA; J: TRBJ1-1; CDR3: CASSLERGNTEAFF; DNA: TGTGCCAGCAGCTTAGAAAGGGGTAACACTGAAGCTTTCTTT
V: TRBV5-1; size: NA; D: NA; J: TRBJ2-5; CDR3: CASSLGTVGGETQYF; DNA: TGCGCCAGCAGCTTGGGTACTGTCGGGGGAGAGACCCAGTACTTC
V: TRBV7-8; size: NA; D: NA; J: TRBJ1-5; CDR3: CASSLANRASGQPQHF; DNA: TGTGCCAGCAGCTTAGCGAATCGGGCCTCTGGGCAGCCCCAGCATTTT
V: TRBV28; size: NA; D: TRBD1; J: TRBJ2-7; CDR3: CASGWTGGPYEQYF; DNA: TGTGCCAGCGGGTGGACAGGGGGCCCCTACGAGCAGTACTTC
V: TRBV5-1; size: once; D: TRBD2; J: TRBJ2-1; CDR3: CASSINSLDGGGNEQFF; DNA: TGCGCCAGCAGCATCAACAGCCTGGACGGGGGGGGCAATGAGCAGTTCTTC
V: TRBV15; size: NA; D: NA; J: TRBJ1-6; CDR3: CATSRDLGNSPLHF; DNA: TGTGCCACCAGCAGAGATTTGGGAAATTCACCCCTCCACTTT
V: TRBV6-1; size: NA; D: NA; J: TRBJ1-5; CDR3: CASLVGRAQPQHF; DNA: TGTGCCAGTCTAGTGGGGAGGGCTCAGCCCCAGCATTTT
V: TRBV4-2; size: few; D: TRBD1; J: TRBJ2-7; CDR3: CASSQDIRQGAKWSYEQYF; DNA: TGTGCCAGCAGCCAAGATATTCGACAGGGGGCGAAGTGGTCCTACGAGCAGTACTTC